A single sample gave rise to the 24 T cell receptor beta chains below, sequenced in a study of T-cell reconstitution after alpha-beta-depleted transplantation in children. During its preparation, the TCRbeta library received unique molecular identifiers. From the PCR reads, TCRdb called clonotypes with MiXCR, one entry per CDR3 protein. The repertoire holds more than 550,000 distinct CDR3 sequences, with roughly a tenth as singletons. Material: PBMCs from the stem cell graft donor, obtained from the stem cell graft. These receptors were taken from a human donor who donated a stem cell graft to a child with acute myeloid leukemia.

This sequence joins TRBV12-3 or TRBV12-4 and TRBJ2-5; D ambiguous. V shed 4 bases and J shed 2 bases, with 14 bases lying between them. The CDR3 is 15 residues long. The CDR3 DNA sequence: TGTGCCAGCAGTTCCCCTGAAGTCCCGCAAGAGACCCAGTACTTC. Protein sequence: CASSSPEVPQETQYF.

The V call is TRBV10-3, the J call TRBJ2-7, with unresolved D. Looked up from germline, CDR1 is ENHRY and CDR2 is SYGVKD. The CDR3 consists of 11 residues. Trimming shortened V by 0 bases and J by 7 bases, and 4 bases separated the two germline ends. In nucleotides, the CDR3 is TGTGCCATCAGTGAGTCTTGGGAGCAGTACTTC. Translated: CAISESWEQYF.

This clonotype was detected many times. This rearrangement joins TRBV15 to TRBJ1-5; weak D call: TRBD1 (6 bases). The CDR3 is made up of 14 amino acids. The germline V gene encodes CDR1 LNHNV and CDR2 YYDKDF (reference sequence). Trimming stripped 4 bases from V and 1 base from J, with 8 bases between. CDR3 coding DNA: TGTGCCACCAGCAACAGGGCAAGCAATCAGCCCCAGCATTTT. It translates to CATSNRASNQPQHF.

This clonotype has at least ten counts. This chain joins TRBV20-1 and TRBJ2-1; 8 positions match TRBD2. The CDR3 loop spans 16 amino acids. The V gene's germline CDR1 is DFQATT and CDR2 SNEGSKA (reference sequence). V dropped 3 bases and J dropped 4; count of bases not matched to a gene: 11. CDR3 sequence: CSASGLAVEIYNEQFF. The CDR3 nucleotides are TGCAGTGCTAGTGGACTAGCCGTGGAGATTTACAATGAGCAGTTCTTC.

This clonotype has a handful of counts. V is TRBV7-2 and J is TRBJ2-2; a possible D gene is TRBD2 (7 bases). CDR3 size: 16 residues. V was cut by 2 bases and J by 5 bases, with 15 bases left in between. From germline, CDR1 is SGHTA and CDR2 FQGNSA. The CDR3 protein is CASSLWGGEHTGELFF. Here the CDR3 DNA reads TGTGCCAGCAGCTTATGGGGGGGCGAGCATACCGGGGAGCTGTTTTTT.

CDR3 coding DNA: TGTGCCAGTAGTACTACATGGGGGTTCTATGGCTACACCTTC. It is translated as CASSTTWGFYGYTF. V and J are TRBV19 and TRBJ1-2; TRBD1 is a possible D gene (5 bases). The CDR3 is 14 amino acids. Trimming took off 4 bases at V and 4 bases at J, with 13 bases between the two ends. Germline CDR1 reads LNHDA; CDR2 reads SQIVND (reference sequence).

There are many counts of this clonotype. This chain links TRBV5-8 with TRBJ1-4; 9 bases agree with TRBD1. Germline loops: CDR1 SGHTS, CDR2 YDEGEE. The CDR3 has 16 amino acids. V dropped 5 bases and J dropped 6; count of bases not matched to a gene: 11. DNA for the CDR3: TGTGCCAGCAGATCCTATATGAGGACAGGGGATGAAAAACTGTTTTTT. Translated: CASRSYMRTGDEKLFF.

This clonotype was observed many times. The chain recombines TRBV12-3 or TRBV12-4 with TRBJ2-1; D is uncertain. The CDR3 is made up of 12 amino acids. The germline V and J ends were trimmed by 6 bases and 9 bases, with 12 bases remaining between them. The CDR3 loop is CASSRARTEQFF. Here the CDR3 DNA reads TGTGCCAGCAGCCGCGCCCGAACTGAGCAGTTCTTC.

The chain uses TRBV5-6 and TRBJ2-7, with TRBD2 matching 9 bases. The CDR3 consists of 16 residues. Germline V CDR1 and CDR2: SGHDT, YYEEEE. V gave up 1 base and J gave up 1 base; unmatched junction bases: 6. The CDR3 loop is CASSLSGTSFSYEQYF. In nucleotides, the CDR3 is TGTGCCAGCAGCTTGTCCGGGACTAGCTTTTCCTACGAGCAGTACTTC.

This clonotype was detected a few times. V and J are TRBV6-2 or TRBV6-3 and TRBJ2-7; 7 nucleotides align to TRBD1. The CDR3 length is 14 residues. Germline assignment: CDR1 MNHEY and CDR2 SVGEGT. The V gene end was trimmed by 5 bases and the J gene end by 1 base; junction bases not matched to a gene: 5. CDR3 sequence (DNA): TGTGCCAGCAGTGCCGGGGACAGATCCTACGAGCAGTACTTC. It yields the protein CASSAGDRSYEQYF.

CDR3 region: CSASSGTYEQYF. CDR3 in DNA: TGCAGTGCTAGTTCCGGAACCTACGAGCAGTACTTC. The chain employs TRBV20-1 and TRBJ2-7, with D uncertain. The germline CDR1 and CDR2 sequences are DFQATT and SNEGSKA (reference sequence). CDR3 length: 12 amino acids. V lost 3 bases and J lost 2, with 8 bases in between.

This clonotype has more than one count but fewer than ten. The J gene is TRBJ2-2, the V gene TRBV7-3, with unresolved D. The germline V gene encodes CDR1 SGHTA and CDR2 FQGTGA. The CDR3 contains 14 residues. V lost 4 bases, J lost 5 bases, and 11 bases lay in between. The CDR3: CASSSQAGTGELFF. DNA for the CDR3: TGTGCCAGCAGCTCCCAAGCAGGAACCGGGGAGCTGTTTTTT.

The gene calls are TRBV20-1 and TRBJ1-4; no firm D call. CDR1 and CDR2 (germline): DFQATT, SNEGSKA (reference sequence). The CDR3 runs 13 residues. Trimming stripped 0 bases from V and 7 bases from J, with 9 bases between. The CDR3 region is CSARDPQGEKLFF. The CDR3 DNA is TGCAGTGCTAGAGACCCGCAAGGTGAAAAACTGTTTTTT.

This clonotype came up many times. The chain is built from TRBV5-6 and TRBJ2-7, with 7 bases that match TRBD2. CDR1 and CDR2 from the germline V gene are SGHDT and YYEEEE. The CDR3 has 13 residues. V gave up 4 bases and J gave up 4 bases; unmatched junction bases: 5. CDR3 residues: CASSPIGGYEQYF. The CDR3 nucleotides are TGTGCCAGCAGCCCCATCGGGGGGTACGAGCAGTACTTC.

The sample holds a few counts of this clonotype. The chain carries TRBV7-2 and TRBJ1-1; D is perhaps TRBD1 (6 bases). V was cut by 2 bases and J by 11 bases, with 15 bases left in between. The length of the CDR3 is 13 residues. Germline V CDR1 and CDR2: SGHTA, FQGNSA. CDR3 in amino acids: CASSLWGGDGAFF. The CDR3 DNA follows: TGTGCCAGCAGCTTATGGGGGGGCGATGGGGCTTTCTTT.

Notes on this clonotype: This may be a read error, as it is one base from a much larger clone. This rearrangement joins TRBV20-1 to TRBJ2-7; TRBD2 aligns across 8 bases. The CDR3 is 13 residues long. CDR1 DFQATT and CDR2 SNEGSKA come from the germline V gene (reference sequence). J was trimmed by 9 bases and V by 6 bases; bases with no gene match: 13. The CDR3 sequence: CSASPGRVPGQYF. CDR3 in DNA: TGCAGTGCCAGTCCCGGGAGGGTCCCCGGGCAGTACTTC.

This clonotype was observed many times. The rearrangement joins TRBV5-5 to TRBJ2-1, with unresolved D. Germline CDR1 is SGHKS and CDR2 is YYEKEE (reference sequence). With 2 bases removed from V and 0 bases from J, the gap between germline ends came to 9 bases. The CDR3 loop spans 15 amino acids. CDR3 sequence (DNA): TGTGCCAGCAGCTTTCAGAGGAGCTCCTACAATGAGCAGTTCTTC. This encodes CASSFQRSSYNEQFF.

At least ten counts were recorded for this clonotype. The chain joins TRBV6-2 or TRBV6-3 to TRBJ2-2, with D hard to call. Trimming stripped 6 bases from V and 4 bases from J, with 9 bases between. Germline V gene lookup returns CDR1 MNHEY and CDR2 SVGEGT. This CDR3 is built from 13 residues. The DNA for the CDR3 is TGTGCCAGCAGCCAAAGGGCCACCGGGGAGCTGTTTTTT. Its protein is CASSQRATGELFF.

This clonotype has just a few counts. The chain uses TRBV2 and TRBJ2-2; the D gene is possibly TRBD2 (6 bases). This CDR3 is built from 15 residues. CDR1 is SNHLY and CDR2 is FYNNEI in the germline V gene. The V end lost 7 bases, the J end lost 4 bases, and 16 bases lay between the germline ends. CDR3 sequence reads: CASTEAGLSTGELFF. CDR3 coding DNA: TGTGCCAGCACGGAGGCGGGATTAAGCACCGGGGAGCTGTTTTTT.

The rearrangement joins TRBV5-5 to TRBJ2-1, with D unresolved. The germline V gene has CDR1 SGHKS and CDR2 YYEKEE (reference sequence). The CDR3 spans 15 residues. The germline V and J ends were trimmed by 4 bases and 6 bases, with 17 bases remaining between them. The CDR3 is CASSLESERINEQFF. The DNA of the CDR3 is TGTGCCAGCAGCCTCGAGAGTGAGAGGATCAATGAGCAGTTCTTC.

A few counts support this clonotype. V is TRBV20-1 and J is TRBJ2-7, with 9 bases aligning to TRBD2. The CDR3 has 13 residues. The V gene's germline CDR1 is DFQATT and CDR2 SNEGSKA (reference sequence). Unmatched junction bases numbered 5, after V lost 6 bases and J lost 2 bases. CDR3 in DNA: TGCAGTGCCAAGGGCGGGGGGGCCTACGAGCAGTACTTC. Translating it yields CSAKGGGAYEQYF.

The chain uses TRBV29-1 and TRBJ2-4, with TRBD1 identical over 12 bases. J was trimmed by 5 bases and V by 6 bases; bases with no gene match: 8. CDR1 SQVTM and CDR2 ANQGSEA come from the germline V gene. CDR3 size: 15 residues. The CDR3 DNA follows: TGCAGCGTGATCCCCGGGACAGGGGGCCAAAACATTCAGTACTTC. Translated: CSVIPGTGGQNIQYF.

This clonotype was seen just once. The chain joins TRBV15 to TRBJ2-2, with 7 bases lining up with TRBD2. Unmatched junction bases numbered 15, after V lost 5 bases and J lost 6 bases. Per germline, CDR1 LNHNV and CDR2 YYDKDF (reference sequence). This CDR3 is built from 17 residues. The CDR3 sequence is CATSPMCKREMAGELFF. In nucleotides, the CDR3 is TGTGCCACCAGCCCGATGTGCAAGCGGGAAATGGCCGGGGAGCTGTTTTTT. Full variable domain (missing parts from reference TRBV15 and TRBJ2-2): DAMVIQNPRYQVTQFGKPVTLSCSQTLNHNVMYWYQQKSSQAPKLLFHYYDKDFNNEADTPDNFQSRRPNTSFCFLDIRSPGLGDTAMYLCATSPMCKREMAGELFFGEGSRLTVL.

The genes are TRBV12-3 or TRBV12-4 and TRBJ2-2; D not resolved. The ends were cut back, 4 bases at V and 6 bases at J, with 9 bases in the middle. This CDR3 comprises 13 residues. This CDR3 reads CASSSHLPGELFF. The CDR3 DNA follows: TGTGCCAGCAGTTCACACCTCCCCGGGGAGCTGTTTTTT.